A selection of T cell receptor beta chains follows, all from one sample in a study of CD8 T cells in ankylosing spondylitis. TCRdb itself ran the 5' RACE reads through MiXCR, one entry per CDR3 protein. The data contain 300,000 to 400,000 distinct CDR3 sequences, 20% to 25% of them singletons. The sample was blood, either unsorted or a sorted T cell fraction (not recorded which). Receptors were obtained from a male donor with ankylosing spondylitis or in good health (not recorded which). CDR3s include the opening cysteine and the closing phenylalanine or tryptophan. D genes are given only for firm matches. For some rows the clone size is stated as once, few or many, or as a class when expanded; others skip it.

NA | TRBJ2-1 | few | TRBV3-1 | CASSQDLGGDYNEQFF | TGTGCCAGCAGCCAAGATCTAGGGGGAGACTACAATGAGCAGTTCTTC
NA | TRBJ2-3 | few | TRBV12-3/TRBV12-4 | CASSFSGTDTQYF | TGTGCCAGCAGTTTTTCTGGGACAGATACGCAGTATTTT
NA | TRBJ2-3 | few | TRBV29-1 | CSVEGDTRTDTQYF | TGCAGCGTTGAAGGGGACACACGCACAGATACGCAGTATTTT
NA | TRBJ2-5 | few | TRBV30 | CAWTGQRGTETQYF | TGTGCCTGGACAGGACAGAGGGGGACAGAGACCCAGTACTTC
TRBD1 | TRBJ2-7 | NA | TRBV27 | CASSLDRDRVHEQYF | TGTGCCAGCAGTCTAGACCGGGACAGGGTCCACGAGCAGTACTTC
NA | TRBJ1-6 | NA | TRBV20-1 | CSASTGSSPLHF | TGCAGTGCTAGTACAGGAAGTTCACCCCTCCACTTT
NA | TRBJ2-3 | NA | TRBV5-1 | CASSPTQTSSTDTQYF | TGCGCCAGCAGCCCCACTCAGACTTCTAGCACAGATACGCAGTATTTT
NA | TRBJ2-7 | NA | TRBV12-3/TRBV12-4 | CASSFQTGTPYEQYF | TGTGCCAGCAGTTTCCAGACAGGTACCCCCTACGAGCAGTACTTC
TRBD2 | TRBJ2-1 | few | TRBV27 | CASSYGLAGWNEQFF | TGTGCCAGCAGTTACGGACTAGCGGGCTGGAATGAGCAGTTCTTC
NA | TRBJ2-3 | few | TRBV24-1 | CATRGGPTDTQYF | TGTGCCACCAGGGGGGGACCCACAGATACGCAGTATTTT
TRBD1 | TRBJ2-7 | few | TRBV7-9 | CASSQTTGFLSYEQYF | TGTGCCAGCAGCCAAACGACAGGGTTTCTCTCCTACGAGCAGTACTTC
TRBD1 | TRBJ2-7 | NA | TRBV7-8 | CASSLAEDRGSSYEQYF | TGTGCCAGCAGCTTAGCAGAGGACAGGGGAAGTTCCTACGAGCAGTACTTC
NA | TRBJ1-1 | NA | TRBV5-1 | CASSKHRGMNTEAFF | TGCGCCAGCAGTAAGCATCGGGGAATGAACACTGAAGCTTTCTTT
NA | TRBJ2-5 | few | TRBV4-1 | CASSQRVAGQETQYF | TGCGCCAGCAGCCAACGGGTAGCCGGGCAAGAGACCCAGTACTTC
NA | TRBJ2-2 | NA | TRBV2 | CAISDGNTGELFF | TGTGCCATCTCGGACGGCAACACCGGGGAGCTGTTTTTT
NA | TRBJ1-1 | NA | TRBV7-9 | CASSVQGIWTEAFF | TGTGCCAGCAGCGTTCAGGGCATATGGACTGAAGCTTTCTTT
NA | TRBJ1-2 | NA | TRBV5-1 | CASSSDSPGYTF | TGCGCCAGCAGCTCGGACAGTCCTGGCTACACCTTC
TRBD2 | TRBJ2-7 | few | TRBV10-2 | CASSEITSDHEQYF | TGCGCCAGCAGTGAGATCACTAGCGACCACGAGCAGTACTTC
TRBD1 | TRBJ2-3 | NA | TRBV11-2 | CASSPGQEFGTQYF | TGTGCCAGCAGCCCGGGACAGGAGTTCGGTACGCAGTATTTT
TRBD2 | TRBJ2-1 | NA | TRBV12-3/TRBV12-4 | CASSLGGGSNEQFF | TGTGCCAGCAGTTTAGGCGGGGGGAGCAATGAGCAGTTCTTC
NA | TRBJ2-7 | many | TRBV12-3/TRBV12-4 | CASSSGNYEQYF | TGTGCCAGCAGTTCGGGGAACTACGAGCAGTACTTC
TRBD2 | TRBJ2-1 | few | TRBV7-9 | CASSLSPSGVHNEQFF | TGTGCCAGCAGCTTATCCCCTAGCGGGGTTCACAATGAGCAGTTCTTC
NA | TRBJ2-1 | few | TRBV27 | CASSSSYEQFF | TGTGCCAGCAGTTCGAGCTATGAGCAGTTCTTC
NA | TRBJ2-5 | few | TRBV29-1 | CSARGLKIETQYF | TGCAGCGCTCGGGGGTTGAAGATAGAGACCCAGTACTTC
TRBD2 | TRBJ2-5 | NA | TRBV20-1 | CSASLSGGAKETQYF | TGCAGTGCTAGTCTCAGCGGGGGGGCCAAAGAGACCCAGTACTTC
TRBD2 | TRBJ2-1 | NA | TRBV12-3/TRBV12-4 | CASTAGGGQLNNEQFF | TGTGCCAGCACCGCGGGGGGGGGACAGTTAAACAATGAGCAGTTCTTC
NA | TRBJ2-4 | NA | TRBV12-3/TRBV12-4 | CASSLGLAQGRGFGKNIQYF | TGTGCCAGCAGTTTAGGGCTTGCTCAGGGGAGGGGTTTTGGCAAAAACATTCAGTACTTC
NA | TRBJ2-7 | NA | TRBV27 | CASSSPYTYEQYF | TGTGCCAGCAGTTCCCCTTACACCTACGAGCAGTACTTC
TRBD1 | TRBJ2-7 | NA | TRBV27 | CAAGQGATYEQYF | TGTGCTGCGGGACAGGGGGCTACCTACGAGCAGTACTTC
TRBD1 | TRBJ1-5 | NA | TRBV12-3/TRBV12-4 | CASSDGTGLNQPQHF | TGTGCCAGCAGTGACGGGACAGGGCTCAATCAGCCCCAGCATTTT
TRBD1 | TRBJ1-2 | few | TRBV12-3/TRBV12-4 | CASRLAQTGGHGYTF | TGTGCCAGCAGGTTAGCCCAGACAGGGGGTCATGGCTACACCTTC
TRBD1 | TRBJ2-3 | NA | TRBV2 | CASSASGTDNTDTQYF | TGTGCCAGCAGTGCTTCCGGGACAGACAACACAGATACGCAGTATTTT
NA | TRBJ2-5 | many | TRBV12-3/TRBV12-4 | CATARAGPQETQYF | TGTGCCACCGCTAGGGCGGGACCGCAAGAGACCCAGTACTTC
TRBD1 | TRBJ2-7 | few | TRBV6-2/TRBV6-3 | CASSGQGLDEQYF | TGTGCCAGCTCGGGACAGGGGCTCGACGAGCAGTACTTC
NA | TRBJ2-5 | NA | TRBV20-1 | CSARVTGVAETQYF | TGCAGTGCTAGAGTAACGGGGGTTGCGGAGACCCAGTACTTC
NA | TRBJ2-7 | NA | TRBV20-1 | CSARGGLSYEQYF | TGCAGTGCTAGGGGGGGGCTGAGCTACGAGCAGTACTTC
NA | TRBJ1-1 | NA | TRBV10-3 | CAISEGQTKAFF | TGTGCCATCAGTGAGGGGCAGACAAAAGCTTTCTTT
NA | TRBJ1-1 | NA | TRBV7-9 | CASQSVMNTEAFF | TGTGCCAGCCAGTCAGTCATGAACACTGAAGCTTTCTTT
NA | TRBJ2-1 | NA | TRBV11-2 | CASSFSPRDNEQFF | TGTGCCAGCAGCTTTTCCCCACGGGACAATGAGCAGTTCTTC
TRBD1 | TRBJ1-1 | many | TRBV20-1 | CSARSDRDTEAFF | TGCAGTGCTAGATCAGACAGGGATACTGAAGCTTTCTTT
TRBD2 | TRBJ2-1 | NA | TRBV9 | CASSPTSGGSYNEQFF | TGTGCCAGCAGCCCGACTAGCGGGGGGTCCTACAATGAGCAGTTCTTC
TRBD1 | TRBJ2-7 | NA | TRBV20-1 | CSAREETGGSYEQYF | TGCAGTGCTAGAGAGGAAACAGGGGGCTCCTACGAGCAGTACTTC
TRBD2 | TRBJ2-5 | NA | TRBV12-3/TRBV12-4 | CASSYTGLAGDRQETQYF | TGTGCCAGCAGTTATACAGGCCTAGCGGGGGATCGACAAGAGACCCAGTACTTC
NA | TRBJ2-1 | many | TRBV12-3/TRBV12-4 | CASFQGNEQFF | TGTGCCAGCTTCCAGGGTAATGAGCAGTTCTTC
NA | TRBJ2-1 | NA | TRBV5-6 | CASSSTGSWGNEQFF | TGTGCCAGCAGCTCAACAGGGTCCTGGGGGAATGAGCAGTTCTTC
NA | TRBJ2-5 | few | TRBV12-3/TRBV12-4 | CASVIRAPQETQYF | TGTGCCAGCGTGATAAGGGCCCCCCAAGAGACCCAGTACTTC
NA | TRBJ2-7 | few | TRBV20-1 | CSARDRVSYEQYF | TGCAGTGCTAGAGATAGGGTTAGCTACGAGCAGTACTTC
NA | TRBJ2-1 | NA | TRBV20-1 | CSAHPDSSFYNEQFF | TGCAGTGCCCACCCCGACAGTAGCTTCTACAATGAGCAGTTCTTC
NA | TRBJ2-3 | NA | TRBV29-1 | CTARLDTDTQYF | TGCACCGCAAGACTAGACACAGATACGCAGTATTTT
NA | TRBJ2-7 | few | TRBV7-9 | CASSLAVGNEQYF | TGTGCCAGCAGCTTAGCGGTGGGAAACGAGCAGTACTTC